The 22 T cell receptor beta chains below come from one sample, sequenced in a study of cytomegalovirus exposure and HLA in healthy donors. 60 Vbeta and 13 Jbeta primers were used in PCR. Sequencing used immunoSEQ multiplex PCR; TCRdb keeps in-frame clones, though not all of them. The sample includes 150,000 or so clones, around 79% seen only once; the top ten take around 2.8%. The sequenced sample was PBMCs. Receptors originate from a man between 18 and 35 years old in good health and CMV-seronegative.

The chain recombines TRBV7-9 with TRBJ1-1, with no clear D. Trimming stripped 1 base from V and 1 base from J, with 4 bases between. The CDR3 loop spans 13 amino acids. Germline V gene data show CDR1 as SEHNR and CDR2 as FQNEAQ (reference sequence). CDR3 sequence (DNA): TGTGCCAGCAGCTTAGAGCAGAACACTGAAGCTTTCTTT. Translation gives CASSLEQNTEAFF. Variable domain in full (rest from reference TRBV7-9 and TRBJ1-1): DTGVSQNPRHKITKRGQNVTFRCDPISEHNRLYWYRQTLGQGPEFLTYFQNEAQLEKSRLLSDRFSAERPKGSFSTLEIQRTEQGDSAMYLCASSLEQNTEAFFGQGTRLTVV.

The V gene is TRBV5-1, the J gene TRBJ1-1; 12 bases align to TRBD1. The V gene's germline CDR1 is SGHRS and CDR2 YFSETQ. The CDR3 consists of 15 residues. Trimming removed 3 bases from V and 5 bases from J; junction bases left unmatched: 5. In nucleotides, the CDR3 is TGCGCCAGCAGCTGGGGACAGGGGGCTGTAACTGAAGCTTTCTTT. Encoded protein: CASSWGQGAVTEAFF.

This sequence joins TRBV27 and TRBJ2-2, with 12 bases lining up with TRBD2. The germline V gene has CDR1 MNHEY and CDR2 SMNVEV (reference sequence). The V gene end was trimmed by 5 bases and the J gene end by 6 bases; junction bases not matched to a gene: 10. CDR3 size: 17 residues. CDR3 protein: CASSLLRLAGVPGELFF. Written as DNA, the CDR3 is TGTGCCAGCAGTCTCCTTAGACTAGCGGGGGTACCCGGGGAGCTGTTTTTT.

On this clone itself: The junction departs from germline at one end; a sequencing error may be responsible. The gene calls are TRBV7-9 and TRBJ2-6; possibly TRBD1 for D (8 bases). The CDR3 has 15 amino acids. CDR1 and CDR2 from the germline V gene are SEHNR and FQNEAQ (reference sequence). The CDR3 DNA sequence: TGTGCCAGCCTCCATGCTACAGGGGGGGCCAACGGCCTGACTTTC. It yields the protein CASLHATGGANGLTF.

The CDR3 bases are TGTGCCAGCAGCGAGGGACTGGATTATTACGAGCAGTACTTC. This gives the protein CASSEGLDYYEQYF. The chain employs TRBV9 and TRBJ2-7; a possible D gene is TRBD2 (6 bases). CDR1 is SGDLS, CDR2 YYNGEE, per germline. The CDR3 spans 14 residues. V lost 3 bases, J lost 4 bases, and 14 bases lay in between.

CDR3 protein: CAFGQANTGELFF. CDR3 in DNA: TGTGCTTTCGGACAGGCGAACACCGGGGAGCTGTTTTTT. The chain carries TRBV2 and TRBJ2-2; 7 nucleotides match TRBD1. Germline values: CDR1 SNHLY, CDR2 FYNNEI. This CDR3 is built from 13 residues.

This clone was seen a single time. J is TRBJ1-2 and V is TRBV19; D is undetermined. V lost 7 bases and J lost 2, with 29 bases in between. This CDR3 is built from 19 residues. Looked up from germline, CDR1 is LNHDA and CDR2 is SQIVND (reference sequence). The CDR3 coding sequence is TGTGCCAGTAACCCGACCCCCTTCAGGCGAACAGACCGCAACTATGGCTACACCTTC. Its translation is CASNPTPFRRTDRNYGYTF.

This chain uses TRBV11-2 with TRBJ1-2, with D perhaps matching TRBD1 (5 bases). The germline CDR1 and CDR2 sequences are SGHAT and FQNNGV. There are 14 residues in the CDR3. Trimming removed 5 bases from V and 2 bases from J, with 12 bases in between. CDR3 sequence reads: CASSLSGGNYGYTF. The DNA for the CDR3 is TGTGCCAGCAGCCTCTCCGGGGGAAACTATGGCTACACCTTC.

This clone was observed once. The junction does not match germline at one end; this may be a read error. V usage is TRBV9 and J usage is TRBJ2-6; a weak D match, TRBD1 (5 bases). The CDR3 sequence is 14 residues long. CDR1 and CDR2 from the germline V gene are SGDLS and YYNGEE. The CDR3 DNA is TGTGCCAGCAGCGCCCGATCTGGGGCCAACGGCCTGACTTTC. Amino acid sequence: CASSARSGANGLTF.

The chain uses TRBV19 and TRBJ1-1; D is unclear. CDR1 is LNHDA, CDR2 SQIVND, per germline (reference sequence). V lost 7 bases and J lost 6, with 18 bases in between. CDR3 size: 14 residues. The CDR3 sequence is CASTRGGMIAEAFF. The CDR3 DNA sequence: TGTGCCAGTACCCGGGGAGGGATGATCGCTGAAGCTTTCTTT.

The chain employs TRBV5-1 and TRBJ1-3; 7 bases align to TRBD1. Germline V CDR1 and CDR2: SGHRS, YFSETQ. V shed 2 bases and J 0 bases; nucleotides not matched to a gene: 2. The CDR3 loop spans 15 amino acids. CDR3 in DNA: TGCGCCAGCAGCTTTACAGGGGACTCTGGAAACACCATATATTTT. As protein: CASSFTGDSGNTIYF.

This sequence joins TRBV2 and TRBJ2-5; 11 positions agree with TRBD1. With the DNA end fitting TRBJ2-7 better, the J assignment may be wrong. Germline assignment: CDR1 SNHLY and CDR2 FYNNEI. The CDR3 is 18 amino acids. The CDR3 bases are TGTGCCAGCAGGCCGGGACCCGGACGGGACAGGGGGTACTACGAGCAGTACTTC. Translating gives CASRPGPGRDRGYYEQYF.

The chain carries TRBV4-2 and TRBJ2-7, with 7 bases aligning to TRBD1. The ends lost 3 bases at V and 2 bases at J; junction bases unmatched: 13. This CDR3 is 17 amino acids long. Germline values: CDR1 LGHNA, CDR2 YNFKEQ. The CDR3 bases are TGTGCCAGCAGCCAGTACCCCACGACAGGGAGAACCTACGAGCAGTACTTC. Protein sequence: CASSQYPTTGRTYEQYF.

This chain connects TRBV20-1 to TRBJ1-1; TRBD1 might be the D (6 bases). This CDR3 region has 11 residues. Germline V CDR1 and CDR2: DFQATT, SNEGSKA (reference sequence). The CDR3 nucleotides read TGCAGGACCCAAGGGGGTACTGAAGCTTTCTTT. Translation: CRTQGGTEAFF.

The V and J genes are TRBV9 and TRBJ1-6; no reliable D call. The CDR3 has 15 residues. V was trimmed by 0 bases and J by 7 bases, leaving 11 bases between them. Germline loops: CDR1 SGDLS, CDR2 YYNGEE. CDR3 in amino acids: CASSVGGDRNSPLHF. As DNA, the CDR3 is TGTGCCAGCAGCGTAGGCGGCGATCGGAATTCACCCCTCCACTTT.

The chain combines TRBV9 with TRBJ2-1; TRBD2 aligns across 7 bases. The CDR3 runs 15 residues. V lost 4 bases, J lost 5 bases, and 9 bases stayed unmatched. The germline CDR1 and CDR2 sequences are SGDLS and YYNGEE. This CDR3 is CASSPGLVPNNEQFF. DNA for the CDR3: TGTGCCAGCAGCCCAGGACTAGTTCCGAACAATGAGCAGTTCTTC.

The chain joins TRBV19 to TRBJ2-5; 10 nucleotides match TRBD1. The DNA end lines up better with TRBJ2-7; the J call may be wrong. The CDR3 is 15 residues long. Germline CDR1 is LNHDA and CDR2 is SQIVND (reference sequence). The CDR3 region is CASSGWTGGATEQYF. DNA for the CDR3: TGTGCCAGTAGTGGATGGACAGGGGGGGCGACCGAGCAGTACTTC.

In the case of this clone: This sample also contains other DNA sequences that code for the same CDR3. The chain couples TRBV5-8 to TRBJ1-2; TRBD1 is a possible D gene (6 bases). This CDR3 is 13 amino acids long. V was trimmed by 4 bases and J by 4 bases, leaving 11 bases between them. Germline loops: CDR1 SGHTS, CDR2 YDEGEE. CDR3 bases: TGTGCCAGCAGCGCACAGGGACCCTATGGCTACACCTTC. Protein: CASSAQGPYGYTF.

V and J are TRBV4-3 and TRBJ2-1; 9 nucleotides line up with TRBD2. Germline V CDR1 and CDR2: LGHNA, YSLEER. The CDR3 runs 20 residues. With V trimmed by 4 bases and J by 8 bases, 24 bases remained unmatched. CDR3 loop: CASSRVGGAGGPLPIDEQFF. Written as DNA, the CDR3 is TGCGCCAGCAGCCGAGTCGGTGGGGCGGGGGGGCCTTTACCGATAGATGAGCAGTTCTTC.

This sequence joins TRBV11-2 and TRBJ1-4, with no clear D. Trimming pared 1 base from V and 8 bases from J, leaving 8 bases between. This CDR3 has 13 residues. Germline loops: CDR1 SGHAT, CDR2 FQNNGV. The CDR3 region has the DNA TGTGCCAGCAGCTTAGGGGCTCGGGAAAAACTGTTTTTT. Residues: CASSLGAREKLFF.

The V call is TRBV6-4, the J call TRBJ2-3; no definite D call. Trimming took 0 bases from V and 2 from J, leaving 3 bases between them. This CDR3 is 13 amino acids long. Germline CDR1 MRHNA, CDR2 SNTAGT. CDR3 sequence: CASSDSITDTQYF. CDR3 DNA: TGTGCCAGCAGTGACTCTATCACAGATACGCAGTATTTT.

The chain combines TRBV4-3 with TRBJ1-1; D is unclear. Per germline, CDR1 LGHNA and CDR2 YSLEER. Trimming removed 4 bases from V and 2 bases from J, with 11 bases in between. The CDR3 extends over 14 amino acids. CDR3 amino acids: CASSPNSPNTEAFF. CDR3 DNA sequence: TGCGCCAGCAGCCCCAACTCGCCTAACACTGAAGCTTTCTTT.